The clone carrying this T cell receptor beta chain was counted only a few times. This may come from a read error, since a much larger clone is one base off. Lacking the conserved final phenylalanine or tryptophan, this CDR3 likely reflects a read error. Germline assignment: CDR1 SGHRS and CDR2 YFSETQ. There are 15 residues in the CDR3. The ends were cut back, 4 bases at V and 3 bases at J, with 16 bases in the middle. The sample belongs to a study of regulatory T cells in long-lasting Graves disease. Time point indicated: newly diagnosed GD, antithyroid drugs for less than 3 months. Extracted PBMC RNA gave rise to the TCR library. Construction of TCR beta libraries relied on iRepertoire HTBI primers and on Arm-PCR targeting CDR3 regions. TCRdb called the multiplex PCR reads again in MiXCR, with one record for every CDR3 protein. The sample records more than 450,000 distinct CDR3 sequences, around 15% being singletons.

This same sample was also part of a study on T cells in Graves' hyperthyroidism and ophthalmopathy. That source adds: In the first-round RT-PCR of the TCR CDR3, the HTBI primer set was used. Blood samples included most of the expanded thyroid clonotypes exceeding 0.001.

This TCR was recovered from a man between 35 and 55 years old with Graves disease. The chain uses TRBV5-1 and TRBJ1-1; TRBD1 might be the D (5 bases). The input for sequencing was peripheral blood mononuclear cells (PBMCs), taken at new diagnosis, from a patient treated with antithyroid drugs. DNA for the CDR3: TGCGCCAGCAGCCCGCAATTGGGCAGGGACACTGAAGCTTTCCTT. Translating gives CASSPQLGRDTEAFL.